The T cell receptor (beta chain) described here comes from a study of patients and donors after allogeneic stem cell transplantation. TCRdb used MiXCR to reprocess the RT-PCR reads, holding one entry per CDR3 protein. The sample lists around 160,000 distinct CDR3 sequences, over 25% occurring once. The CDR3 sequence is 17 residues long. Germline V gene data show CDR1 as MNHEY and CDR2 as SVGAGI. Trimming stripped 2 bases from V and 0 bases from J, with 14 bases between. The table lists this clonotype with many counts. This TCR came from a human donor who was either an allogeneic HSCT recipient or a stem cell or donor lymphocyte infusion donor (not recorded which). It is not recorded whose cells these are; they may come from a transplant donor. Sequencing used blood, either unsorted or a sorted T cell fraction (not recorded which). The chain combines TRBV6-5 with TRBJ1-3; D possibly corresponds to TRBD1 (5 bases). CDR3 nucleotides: TGTGCCAGCAGTTACGGGAACAGGAAAGGCTCTGGAAACACCATATATTTT. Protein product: CASSYGNRKGSGNTIYF.